This paragraph covers one T cell receptor (beta chain) sequence. The antigen remains undetermined. The PCR employed 60 Vbeta primers together with 13 Jbeta primers. Libraries were prepared by immunoSEQ multiplex PCR; TCRdb keeps only in-frame clonotypes and omits some of them. The specimen's table records about 110,000 clones. These data are taken from a study of cytomegalovirus exposure and HLA in healthy donors. Study conclusions and caveats: Highly shared sequence variants in one cluster were likely a sequencing artifact. As was reported, the HLA-A and HLA-B alleles of most subjects were accurately predicted from TCR beta sequences.

Germline CDR1 SNHLY, CDR2 FYNNEI. Germline trimming cut 8 bases from V and 12 bases from J; bases unmatched to any gene: 7. CDR3 length: 12 amino acids. The chain joins TRBV2 to TRBJ1-4, with TRBD1 matching over 9 bases. Specimen: PBMCs. This clonotype was obtained from a man aged 18 to 30 in good health and CMV-seronegative. CDR3 in amino acids: CASLKDRGELFF. In DNA form, the CDR3 reads TGTGCCAGCCTTAAGGACAGGGGTGAACTGTTTTTT.